These 11 T cell receptor beta chains share one sample of origin, sequenced in a study of PD-1 blockade in classical Hodgkin lymphoma. No patient escaped relapse after autologous stem cell transplantation, and brentuximab vedotin exposure varied. Assay used: immunoSEQ multiplex PCR; TCRdb lists only in-frame clones, some missing. The sample carries more than 140,000 clones, just under 80% recorded once. This sample comprised peripheral blood mononuclear cells (PBMCs), obtained before the second cycle of nivolumab. All receptors come from a human donor with classical Hodgkin lymphoma.

This clone was observed many times. This same CDR3 is encoded by further DNA sequences in the sample. The CDR3 loop is CASSPRQGTYEQYF. In nucleotides, the CDR3 is TGTGCCAGCTCACCAAGACAGGGCACATACGAGCAGTACTTC. The V call is TRBV18, the J call TRBJ2-7; 7 bases line up with TRBD1. This CDR3 region has 14 residues. Germline assignment: CDR1 KGHSH and CDR2 LQKENI. The junction had 5 bases not matched to a gene; V was cut back by 2 bases and J by 4 bases. The full variable domain, in which reference TRBV18 and TRBJ2-7 provide the parts outside the CDR3, is NAGVMQNPRHLVRRRGQEARLRCSPMKGHSHVYWYRQLPEEGLKFMVYLQKENIIDESGMPKERFSAEFPKEGPSILRIQQVVRGDSAAYFCASSPRQGTYEQYFGPGTRLTVT.

The chain couples TRBV10-3 to TRBJ1-5; possibly TRBD1 for D (5 bases). V dropped 1 base and J dropped 2 bases, with 12 bases sitting between them. Germline V gene lookup returns CDR1 ENHRY and CDR2 SYGVKD. The CDR3 consists of 16 residues. CDR3: CAISELGGGGNQPQHF. CDR3 nucleotide sequence: TGTGCCATCAGTGAGTTAGGCGGAGGGGGCAATCAGCCCCAGCATTTT.

This clone has only a few counts. This rearrangement joins TRBV6-6 to TRBJ1-1; D remains ambiguous. The CDR3 is 13 amino acids. The V end lost 2 bases, the J end lost 5 bases, and 9 bases lay between the germline ends. In germline, CDR1 is MNHNY, CDR2 SVGAGI (reference sequence). CDR3 in amino acids: CASSYPGGTEAFF. The CDR3 nucleotides are TGTGCCAGCAGTTACCCCGGCGGGACTGAAGCTTTCTTT.

This clone was found once. The chain employs TRBV10-3 and TRBJ1-5; D perhaps matches TRBD1 (5 bases). Per the germline V gene, CDR1 is ENHRY and CDR2 is SYGVKD. V was shortened by 2 bases and J by 2 bases, with 7 bases between the two germline ends. This CDR3 comprises 14 residues. The CDR3 sequence: CAISEVGGNQPQHF. The CDR3, as DNA: TGTGCCATCAGTGAGGTAGGGGGCAATCAGCCCCAGCATTTT.

The chain links TRBV4-2 to TRBJ2-2, with TRBD1 matching over 7 bases. V dropped 4 bases and J dropped 1; count of bases not matched to a gene: 6. The CDR3 sequence is 16 residues long. Germline CDR1 and CDR2: LGHNA and YNFKEQ. CDR3 protein: CASSLQGTVNTGELFF. CDR3 nucleotide sequence: TGTGCCAGCAGCCTGCAGGGGACAGTGAACACCGGGGAGCTGTTTTTT.

The chain couples TRBV9 to TRBJ1-4; TRBD1 is a possible D gene (6 bases). Germline CDR1 is SGDLS and CDR2 is YYNGEE. The CDR3 runs 14 residues. V lost 0 bases to trimming and J lost 8 bases, with 11 bases between them. In DNA, the CDR3 is TGTGCCAGCAGCGTAGGTCAGGGGCGCGAAAAACTGTTTTTT. Its translation is CASSVGQGREKLFF.

The chain is built from TRBV5-4 and TRBJ1-2; TRBD1 matches at 7 bases. The germline V gene has CDR1 SGHNT and CDR2 YYREEE (reference sequence). The CDR3 is 13 amino acids. V shed 5 bases and J 7 bases; nucleotides not matched to a gene: 8. Here the CDR3 DNA reads TGTGCCAGCAGATCGACAGGGATCTCTGGCTACACCTTC. Its translation: CASRSTGISGYTF.

This chain links TRBV27 with TRBJ2-1, with D possibly TRBD1 on 5 matching bases. The V end was cut by 9 bases, the J end by 6 bases, with 21 bases between. There are 15 residues in the CDR3. Germline V CDR1 and CDR2: MNHEY, SMNVEV (reference sequence). The CDR3 DNA is TGTGCCAGTTGGCCTTGGTCAGGGTCCGGCAATGAGCAGTTCTTC. It is translated as CASWPWSGSGNEQFF.

This clone occurred a few times. This chain joins TRBV2 and TRBJ2-7; the match to TRBD1 covers 8 bases. The J segment lost 5 bases and the V segment lost 6 bases, leaving 9 bases of the junction unmatched. Germline CDR1 reads SNHLY; CDR2 reads FYNNEI. The CDR3 covers 14 residues. The CDR3, as DNA: TGTGCCAGCAGGGTTGACAGGGGTTTCCACGAGCAGTACTTC. It encodes CASRVDRGFHEQYF.

V gene TRBV6-1 combines with J gene TRBJ2-3; D is perhaps TRBD1 (6 bases). Germline V CDR1 and CDR2: MNHNS, SASEGT. The CDR3 is 14 amino acids. Trimming left V 6 bases short and J 4 bases short, with 14 bases between. CDR3 loop: CASSDQGWADTQYF. In DNA, the CDR3 is TGTGCCAGCAGCGATCAGGGGTGGGCAGATACGCAGTATTTT.

The rearrangement links TRBV28 to TRBJ1-5; D gene ambiguous. Deletions cut 8 bases from V and 2 bases from J, with 19 bases between. This CDR3 contains 16 residues. Germline assignment: CDR1 MDHEN and CDR2 SYDVKM. The CDR3 DNA follows: TGTGCCAGCGCGTTTCGGGTTTTTTATGGCAATCAGCCCCAGCATTTT. This translates into CASAFRVFYGNQPQHF.